A selection of T cell receptor beta chains follows, all from one sample in a study of cytomegalovirus exposure and HLA in healthy donors. The protocol was immunoSEQ multiplex PCR, while the TCRdb copy is restricted to in-frame clones and leaves out a portion. Seen here are about 170,000 clones, 70% to 90% observed once, and the top ten hold about 0.82%. Sequenced: PBMCs. The receptor set was obtained from a woman younger than 35 in good health and CMV-seronegative. Each CDR3 is given with its conserved first and last residue. D genes are given only for firm matches. Size is stated for part of the rows, as once, few or many counts, or as a class when the clone is expanded.

TRBV6-5	.	TRBJ1-2	.	TGTGCCAGCAGTGAATTCTTGGGAGACTATGGCTACACCTTC	CASSEFLGDYGYTF
TRBV12-5	.	TRBJ2-7	TRBD1	TGTGCTAGTGGTTTGGTACGGCAGGGGGCTGGCTACGAGCAGTACTTC	CASGLVRQGAGYEQYF
TRBV7-9	.	TRBJ2-5	TRBD2	TGTGCCAGCAGCATGGGACTAGCGGACCAAGAGACCCAGTACTTC	CASSMGLADQETQYF
TRBV25-1	.	TRBJ1-2	.	TGTGCCAGTATAAACTACAGGGTAGCCTATGGCTACACCTTC	CASINYRVAYGYTF
TRBV7-9	few	TRBJ2-4	.	TGTGCCAGCAGCTTAGGTTTCGTCAGGGATGCCAAAAACATTCAGTACTTC	CASSLGFVRDAKNIQYF
TRBV28	.	TRBJ2-2	TRBD1	TGTGCCAGCAGTTCCCCCTCCACGACAGGGGGGACCGGGGAGCTGTTTTTT	CASSSPSTTGGTGELFF
TRBV29-1	.	TRBJ2-5	TRBD2	TGCAGCGTTGAAGCTAGCGGGAGAGGGGAGACCCAGTACTTC	CSVEASGRGETQYF
TRBV5-6	.	TRBJ2-1	.	TGTGCCAGCAGCTTGGGGGGACTTCCCCCGCGTGAGCAGTTCTTC	CASSLGGLPPREQFF
TRBV18	.	TRBJ2-1	TRBD2	TGTGCCAGCTCAGCCCGACTAGCGGGAGATTACAATGAGCAGTTCTTC	CASSARLAGDYNEQFF
TRBV5-4	.	TRBJ2-6	.	TGTGCCAGCAGCGTCACGGGACTCCCTCACTCTGGGGCCAACGTCCTGACTTTC	CASSVTGLPHSGANVLTF
TRBV6-1	few	TRBJ2-7	.	TGTGCCAGCAGTGAAAATCTAATCGCCTACGAGCAGTACTTC	CASSENLIAYEQYF
TRBV4-2	once	TRBJ2-5	TRBD1	TGTGCCAGCAGCCCTCAACAGGGGGCTAGGGAGACCAAGTACTTC	CASSPQQGARETKYF
TRBV5-1	.	TRBJ2-2	.	TGCGCCAGCAGCCCCCAAACAGGGCCCGGGGAGCTGTTTTTT	CASSPQTGPGELFF
TRBV4-1	.	TRBJ2-7	TRBD1	TGCGCCAGCAGCCGACTAACAGGGGGCAGGGACTACGAGCAGTACTTC	CASSRLTGGRDYEQYF
TRBV9	.	TRBJ2-6	TRBD2	TGTGCCAGCAGCCTCCCCAAGGGAGGGCTCCCTGGGGCCAACGTCCTGACTTTC	CASSLPKGGLPGANVLTF
TRBV27	.	TRBJ1-1	.	TGTGCCAGCACGCGTCTCCGAACGGGCACTGAAGCTTTCTTT	CASTRLRTGTEAFF
TRBV21-1	once	TRBJ2-7	.	TGTGCCAGCAGCAAAGTATGCCAGGGGAAGTACGAGCAGTACTTC	CASSKVCQGKYEQYF
TRBV4-1	.	TRBJ2-3	.	TGCGCCAGCAGCCAAGGCCGACTAGGTCCAGATACGCAGTATTTT	CASSQGRLGPDTQYF
TRBV16	.	TRBJ1-5	.	TGTGCCAGCAGCCAATCAGGGACAAGGCTGGAGCCCCAGCATTTT	CASSQSGTRLEPQHF
TRBV6-1	once	TRBJ1-1	.	TGTGCCGGCAGTGATGTACAGAACACTGAAGCTTTCTTT	CAGSDVQNTEAFF
TRBV6-4	.	TRBJ1-1	TRBD1	TGTGCCAGCATCATACAGGGGGCTGCCACTGAAGCTTTCTTT	CASIIQGAATEAFF
TRBV28	once	TRBJ2-5	TRBD1	TGTGCCAGCGTCCCTCGGGACAGGGTAAAGACCCAGTACTTC	CASVPRDRVKTQYF
TRBV13	.	TRBJ2-7	.	TGTGCCAGCAGCTTAGGCCGCGGGGCCTACGAGCAGTACTTC	CASSLGRGAYEQYF
TRBV7-9	.	TRBJ1-4	TRBD1	TGTGCCAGCAGCTACGGACAGGGAGGGAATGAAAAACTGTTTTTT	CASSYGQGGNEKLFF
TRBV5-1	.	TRBJ1-3	.	TGCGCCAGCAGCTTGGCAACTGAACCGAGCTCTGGAAACACCATATATTTT	CASSLATEPSSGNTIYF
TRBV9	.	TRBJ2-5	.	TGTGCCAGCAGCGTAACGGGAGCAGAGACCCAGTACTTC	CASSVTGAETQYF
TRBV25-1	.	TRBJ2-7	.	TGTGCCAGCAGAGGGGTTACCTCCTACGAGCAGTACTTC	CASRGVTSYEQYF
TRBV6-1	.	TRBJ1-1	.	TGTGCCAGCAGTCGTACAGGGACACCCGAAGCTTTCTTT	CASSRTGTPEAFF
TRBV11-3	.	TRBJ2-5	.	TGTGCCAGCAGCCCCCGAGGTGGCGAGACCCAGTACTTC	CASSPRGGETQYF
TRBV7-8	.	TRBJ1-5	.	TGTGCCAGCAGCTTAGGATACTTGACAGTTCTTAGCAATCAGCCCCAGCATTTT	CASSLGYLTVLSNQPQHF
TRBV7-3	.	TRBJ2-3	TRBD1	TGTGCCAGCAGCGCCACCGGGACAGTCACAGATACGCAGTATTTT	CASSATGTVTDTQYF
TRBV2	.	TRBJ2-7	TRBD2	TGTGCCAGCAGTGGGCTAGCGGGAGCGTTAGCCTACGAGCAGTACTTC	CASSGLAGALAYEQYF
TRBV5-1	.	TRBJ2-7	.	TGCGCCAGCAGAGGCTCAGGGAACGAGCAGTACTTC	CASRGSGNEQYF
TRBV4-1	.	TRBJ2-7	TRBD2	TGCGCCAGCAGCCAAACCCTTGCGGGACTAGCGGACTACGAGCAGTACTTC	CASSQTLAGLADYEQYF
TRBV27	.	TRBJ1-2	.	TGTGCCAGCAGTTTAGGGGGCCCTCGGGGCTACACCTTC	CASSLGGPRGYTF
TRBV5-1	.	TRBJ2-1	TRBD2	TGCGCCAGCAGCAGGGCCTCGGGACTAGCGGGAGTTCAGGAGCAGTTCTTC	CASSRASGLAGVQEQFF
TRBV11-1	.	TRBJ2-1	.	TGTGCCAGCAGCATGGGGAGGTTCGACAATGAGCAGTTCTTC	CASSMGRFDNEQFF
TRBV19	.	TRBJ1-2	TRBD1	TGTGCCAGTAGCCCTTCCGGGACAGGGACCCCTAGCACCTTC	CASSPSGTGTPSTF
TRBV28	.	TRBJ2-1	.	TGTGCCAGCACCCCTCCGCGGGGACCGTACAATGAGCAGTTCTTC	CASTPPRGPYNEQFF
TRBV5-8	.	TRBJ2-2	.	TGTGCCAGCAGCCCCGACTGGAACACCGGGGAGCTGTTTTTT	CASSPDWNTGELFF
TRBV5-1	.	TRBJ1-2	.	TGCGCCAGCAGCTTGACAACCGGACAGTTCCTCTATGGCTACACCTTC	CASSLTTGQFLYGYTF
TRBV29-1	.	TRBJ2-1	.	TGCAGCGTTTCCCGCGTCGGGGAGCAGTTCTTC	CSVSRVGEQFF
TRBV10-3	.	TRBJ2-7	TRBD1	TGTGCCATCAGTCAGACAGGGGAATCTGGTGAATGGCAGTACTTC	CAISQTGESGEWQYF
TRBV4-1	.	TRBJ2-6	TRBD2	TGCGCCAGCAGCCTAACCGGGACTAGCGGGAGAGGGTCTGGGGCCAACGTCCTGACTTTC	CASSLTGTSGRGSGANVLTF
TRBV29-1	.	TRBJ2-2	TRBD1	TGCAGCGTCAGGACAGGGCATGCCGGGGAGCTGTTTTTT	CSVRTGHAGELFF
TRBV10-2	.	TRBJ2-3	.	TGCGCCAGCAGGGACTACACAGATACGCAGTATTTT	CASRDYTDTQYF
TRBV18	.	TRBJ1-4	.	TGTGCCAGCTCACCACGTGGCAGGGGTAATGAAAAACTGTTTTTT	CASSPRGRGNEKLFF
TRBV7-9	.	TRBJ2-2	.	TGTGCCAGCAGCTCAGCCCGGGGCACCGGGGAGCTGTTTTTT	CASSSARGTGELFF
TRBV30	.	TRBJ2-3	TRBD1	TGTGCCTGGGCGGGACAGGGGTCGGATACGCAGTATTTT	CAWAGQGSDTQYF
TRBV5-1	.	TRBJ2-2	TRBD2	TGCGCCAGCAGCCCGGGTTGGAGTAGCGGGAGGGTCGCGAACACCGGGGAGCTGTTTTTT	CASSPGWSSGRVANTGELFF
TRBV28	.	TRBJ2-1	TRBD2	TGTGCCAGCGGTAGCGGGAACTCCTACAATGAGCAGTTCTTC	CASGSGNSYNEQFF
TRBV5-6	.	TRBJ2-7	.	TGTGCCAGCAGCTATGGACAGACCTACGAGCAGTACTTC	CASSYGQTYEQYF
TRBV19	.	TRBJ2-3	.	TGTGCCAGTAGTACTGGACTATCCACAGATACGCAGTATTTT	CASSTGLSTDTQYF